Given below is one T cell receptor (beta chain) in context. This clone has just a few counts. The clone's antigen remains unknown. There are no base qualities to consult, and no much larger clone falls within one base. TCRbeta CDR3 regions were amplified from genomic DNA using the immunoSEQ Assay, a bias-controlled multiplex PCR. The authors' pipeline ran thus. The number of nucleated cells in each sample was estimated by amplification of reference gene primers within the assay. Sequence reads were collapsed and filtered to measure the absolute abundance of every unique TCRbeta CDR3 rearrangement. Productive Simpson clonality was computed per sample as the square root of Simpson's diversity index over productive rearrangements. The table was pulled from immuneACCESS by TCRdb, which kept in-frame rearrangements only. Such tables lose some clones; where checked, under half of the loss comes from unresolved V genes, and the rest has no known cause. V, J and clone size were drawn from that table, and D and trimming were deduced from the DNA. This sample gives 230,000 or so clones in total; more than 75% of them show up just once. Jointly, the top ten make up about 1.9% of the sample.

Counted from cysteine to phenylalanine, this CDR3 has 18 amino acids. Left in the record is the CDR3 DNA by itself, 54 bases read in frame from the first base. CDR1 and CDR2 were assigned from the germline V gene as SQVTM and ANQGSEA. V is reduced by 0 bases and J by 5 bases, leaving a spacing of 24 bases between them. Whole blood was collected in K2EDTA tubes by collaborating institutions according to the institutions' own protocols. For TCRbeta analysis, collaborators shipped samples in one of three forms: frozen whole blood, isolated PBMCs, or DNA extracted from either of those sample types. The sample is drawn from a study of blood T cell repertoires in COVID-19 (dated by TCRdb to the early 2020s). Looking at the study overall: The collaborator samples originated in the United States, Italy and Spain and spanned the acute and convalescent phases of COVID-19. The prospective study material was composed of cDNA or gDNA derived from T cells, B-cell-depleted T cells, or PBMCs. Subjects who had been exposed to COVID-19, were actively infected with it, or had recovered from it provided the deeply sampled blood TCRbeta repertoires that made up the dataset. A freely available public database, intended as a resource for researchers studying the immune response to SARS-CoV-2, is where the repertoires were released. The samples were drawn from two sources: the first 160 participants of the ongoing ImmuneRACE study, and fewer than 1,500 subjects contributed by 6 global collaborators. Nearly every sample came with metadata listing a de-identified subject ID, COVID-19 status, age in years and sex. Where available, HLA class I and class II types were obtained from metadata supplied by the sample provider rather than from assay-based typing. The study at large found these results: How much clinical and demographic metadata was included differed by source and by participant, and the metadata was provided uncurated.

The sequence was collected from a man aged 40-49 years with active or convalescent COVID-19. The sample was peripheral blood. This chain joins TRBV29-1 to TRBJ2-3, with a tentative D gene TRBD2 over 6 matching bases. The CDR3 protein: CSVEDMGPAGRGGDTQYF. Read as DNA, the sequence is TGCAGCGTTGAAGATATGGGCCCCGCCGGGCGGGGTGGAGATACGCAGTATTTT.